These T cell receptor beta chains were read from a single sample in a study of radiotherapy plus CTLA-4 blockade in lung cancer. Repertoires were generated with immunoSEQ multiplex PCR, while TCRdb's copy carries only in-frame clones and drops some. The sample lists about 45,000 clones; roughly 76% were seen once. The sample consisted of peripheral blood, taken from a patient treated with radiotherapy plus ipilimumab. The receptors stem from a human donor with non-small cell lung cancer who had stable disease on radiotherapy plus ipilimumab. Both conserved end residues are part of each CDR3. The D gene is left open where the match is weak. Size tells how often a clone was seen (once, few, many) or the class of an expanded clone, and some rows leave it out.

>TRBV7-2|TRBD1|TRBJ1-5|13|-
CASSSDRVQPQHF
TGTGCCAGCAGCTCAGACAGGGTCCAGCCCCAGCATTTT
>TRBV19|-|TRBJ1-1|14|-
CASSIAGLGTEAFF
TGTGCCAGTAGTATAGCAGGGTTGGGCACTGAAGCTTTCTTT
>TRBV7-9|-|TRBJ1-5|16|few
CASSLYLGEGNQPQHF
TGTGCCAGCAGCTTATATCTGGGCGAGGGCAATCAGCCCCAGCATTTT
>TRBV11-3|-|TRBJ2-5|13|-
CASSLVGKETQYF
TGTGCCAGCAGCTTAGTAGGGAAAGAGACCCAGTACTTC
>TRBV11-2|TRBD1|TRBJ1-4|15|-
CASSSRTGVNEKLFF
TGTGCCAGCAGCTCCCGGACAGGGGTTAATGAAAAACTGTTTTTT
>TRBV19|-|TRBJ1-2|13|-
CASSIWREGGYTF
TGTGCCAGTAGTATTTGGAGGGAAGGGGGCTACACCTTC
>TRBV7-2|-|TRBJ2-4|17|-
CASSVRGTGLAKNIQYF
TGTGCCAGCAGCGTTAGGGGGACGGGGCTAGCCAAAAACATTCAGTACTTC
>TRBV1|-|TRBJ2-6|18|-
CTSSVTSLCTSRANVLTF
TGCACCAGCAGTGTAACGAGTTTGTGCACAAGTCGGGCCAACGTCCTGACTTTC
>TRBV19|-|TRBJ1-2|15|-
CASSLNRVSHYGYTF
TGTGCCAGTAGTCTAAACAGGGTCTCTCACTATGGCTACACCTTC
>TRBV10-1|-|TRBJ2-5|14|once
CASSEGGREETQYF
TGCGCCAGCAGTGAGGGCGGCAGGGAGGAGACCCAGTACTTC
>TRBV19|TRBD1|TRBJ1-5|14|-
CASSEGQGVQPQHF
TGTGCCAGTAGCGAGGGACAGGGGGTTCAGCCCCAGCATTTT
>TRBV4-1|-|TRBJ1-6|17|few
CASSQDVSGANNSPLHF
TGCGCCAGCAGCCAAGATGTCTCAGGGGCGAATAATTCACCCCTCCACTTT
>TRBV27|-|TRBJ1-2|15|-
CASWGVGIRKYGYTF
TGTGCCAGTTGGGGAGTCGGGATTCGGAAATATGGCTACACCTTC
>TRBV10-1|TRBD2|TRBJ2-1|15|-
CASQSGGADYNEQFF
TGCGCCAGCCAAAGCGGGGGGGCCGACTACAATGAGCAGTTCTTC
>TRBV27|-|TRBJ2-7|15|-
CASSRPGGLFYEQYF
TGTGCCAGCAGCCGGCCCGGGGGGCTCTTCTACGAGCAGTACTTC
>TRBV2|-|TRBJ2-2|14|once
CASTGPLNTGELFF
TGTGCCAGTACAGGGCCCTTGAACACCGGGGAGCTGTTTTTT
>TRBV7-2|TRBD1|TRBJ1-1|14|once
CASSFQGANAEAFF
TGTGCCAGCAGCTTTCAGGGGGCAAACGCTGAAGCTTTCTTT
>TRBV4-3|TRBD1|TRBJ1-4|15|-
CASSQEGQGGGKLFF
TGCGCCAGCAGCCAAGAGGGACAGGGTGGGGGAAAACTGTTTTTT
>TRBV12-5|TRBD2|TRBJ2-1|16|-
CASGLSRTSGDNEQFF
TGTGCTAGTGGTTTGTCCCGGACTAGCGGCGACAATGAGCAGTTCTTC
>TRBV9|-|TRBJ1-3|15|-
CASSATTATGNTIYF
TGTGCCAGCAGCGCCACGACAGCGACTGGAAACACCATATATTTT
>TRBV29-1|-|TRBJ2-5|15|-
CSVDPQRGGTETQYF
TGCAGCGTTGACCCCCAAAGGGGGGGAACGGAGACCCAGTACTTC